The T cell receptor beta chain described here comes from a study of blood T cells in healthy people across ages. The CDR3 runs to 17 residues. Germline V gene sequence: CDR1 SGHTA, CDR2 FQGNSA. V trimming: 5 bases; J trimming: 9 bases; junction bases outside the gene matches: 19. A second PCR, run for about 7 to 12 cycles, used a sample-barcoded 5' primer plus a J-beta primer mix. TCRdb analysed the 5' RACE reads with MiXCR anew, one entry per CDR3 protein. The sample records roughly 790,000 distinct CDR3 sequences, roughly 47% being singletons. This clonotype originated in a woman aged 55-69 years in good health. What was sequenced was blood. V usage is TRBV7-2 and J usage is TRBJ2-5, with TRBD2 identical over 9 bases. Written as DNA, the CDR3 is TGTGCCAGCAGCCCAAGCTTAGCGGGAGTCCCCGGCTGGTCCCAGTACTTC. It encodes CASSPSLAGVPGWSQYF.